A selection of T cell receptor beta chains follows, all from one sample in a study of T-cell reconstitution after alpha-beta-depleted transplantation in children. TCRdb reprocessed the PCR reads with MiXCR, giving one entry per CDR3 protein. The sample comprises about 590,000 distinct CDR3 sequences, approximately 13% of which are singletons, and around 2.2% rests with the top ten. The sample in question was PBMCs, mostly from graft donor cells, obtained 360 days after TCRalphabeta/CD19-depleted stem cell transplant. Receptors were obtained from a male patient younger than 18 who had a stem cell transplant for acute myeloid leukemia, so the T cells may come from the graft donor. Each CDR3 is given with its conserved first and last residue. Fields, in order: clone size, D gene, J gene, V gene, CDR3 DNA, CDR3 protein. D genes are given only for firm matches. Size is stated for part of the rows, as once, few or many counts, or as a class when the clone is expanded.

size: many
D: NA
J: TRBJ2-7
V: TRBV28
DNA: TGTGCCAGCAGTTTGGAGCTTTACTACGAGCAGTACTTC
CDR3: CASSLELYYEQYF

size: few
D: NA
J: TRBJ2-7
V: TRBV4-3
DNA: TGCGCCAGCAGCCAAGGGGGGACGGCCCTCTCCTACGAGCAGTACTTC
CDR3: CASSQGGTALSYEQYF

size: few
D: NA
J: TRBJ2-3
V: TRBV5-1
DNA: TGCGCCAGCAGCTTCCGGTTTCCAGATACGCAGTATTTT
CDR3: CASSFRFPDTQYF

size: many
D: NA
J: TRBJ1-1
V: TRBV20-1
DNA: TGCAGTGCTAGATCGACCGTGAACACTGAAGCTTTCTTT
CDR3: CSARSTVNTEAFF

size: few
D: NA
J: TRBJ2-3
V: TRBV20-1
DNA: TGCAGTGCTAGAGGAGGGGGGTCCCAGTCTAGCACAGATACGCAGTATTTT
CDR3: CSARGGGSQSSTDTQYF

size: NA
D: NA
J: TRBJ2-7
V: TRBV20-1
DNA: TGCAGTGCTAGAAAGGGATACGAGCAGTACTTC
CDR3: CSARKGYEQYF

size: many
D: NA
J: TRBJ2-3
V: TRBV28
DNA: TGTGCCAGCAGGTTTTCGGGGCAGACAACAGATACGCAGTATTTT
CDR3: CASRFSGQTTDTQYF

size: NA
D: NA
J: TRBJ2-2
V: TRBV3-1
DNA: TGTGCCAGCAGCCAAGCAGGGGGGGAGAACACCGGGGAGCTGTTTTTT
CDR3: CASSQAGGENTGELFF

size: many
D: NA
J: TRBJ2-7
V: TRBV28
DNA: TGTGCCAGCAGTTTATCGGGGGTAATGAACTACGAGCAGTACTTC
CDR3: CASSLSGVMNYEQYF

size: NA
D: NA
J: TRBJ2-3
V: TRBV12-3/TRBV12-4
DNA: TGTGCCAGCAGTTTACAGGGACCTTGCACAGATACGCAGTATTTT
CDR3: CASSLQGPCTDTQYF

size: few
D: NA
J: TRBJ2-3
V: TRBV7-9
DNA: TGTGCCAGCAGCTTCGCGGGAAACACAGATACGCAGTATTTT
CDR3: CASSFAGNTDTQYF

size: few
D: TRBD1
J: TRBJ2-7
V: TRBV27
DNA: TGTGCCAGCAGTTTATCGGGACAGGGGGCCTCCGAGCAGTACTTC
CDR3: CASSLSGQGASEQYF

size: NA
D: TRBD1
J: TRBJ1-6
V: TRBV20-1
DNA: TGCAGTGCTAGACCGGACAGGGCCACGTATTCACCCCTCCACTTT
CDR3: CSARPDRATYSPLHF

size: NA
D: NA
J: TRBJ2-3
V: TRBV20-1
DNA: TGCAGTGCCCGAGCCCCCCTAATCAGCACAGATACGCAGTATTTT
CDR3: CSARAPLISTDTQYF

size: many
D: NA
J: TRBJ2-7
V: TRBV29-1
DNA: TGCAGCGTTGAAGGGGGAGGCTCCTACGAGCAGTACTTC
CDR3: CSVEGGGSYEQYF

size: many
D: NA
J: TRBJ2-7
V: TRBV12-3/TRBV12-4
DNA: TGTGCCAGCAGTCCAGGGTCTTCCGGCGAGCAGTACTTC
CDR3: CASSPGSSGEQYF

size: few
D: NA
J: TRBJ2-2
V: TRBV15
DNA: TGTGCCACCAGCACGCTAATGCCCGGGGAGCTGTTTTTT
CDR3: CATSTLMPGELFF

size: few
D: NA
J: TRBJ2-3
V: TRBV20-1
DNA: TGCAGTGATAGGGGAGCCAGCACAGATACGCAGTATTTT
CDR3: CSDRGASTDTQYF

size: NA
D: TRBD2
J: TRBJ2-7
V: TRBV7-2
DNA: TGTGCCAGCAGCTTACTCCGCGGGGGCTACGAGCAGTACTTC
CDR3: CASSLLRGGYEQYF

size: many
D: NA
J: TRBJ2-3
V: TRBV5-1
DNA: TGCGCCAGCAGCTTGGTCGATACGCAGTATTTT
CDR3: CASSLVDTQYF

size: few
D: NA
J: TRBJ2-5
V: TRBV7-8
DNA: TGTGCCAGCAGCTATCGGGATTTCGGATCGGAGACCCAGTACTTC
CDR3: CASSYRDFGSETQYF

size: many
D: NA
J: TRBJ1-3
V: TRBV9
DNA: TGTGCCAGCAGCGCTCCAGGGGCGCCTGGAAACACCATATATTTT
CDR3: CASSAPGAPGNTIYF

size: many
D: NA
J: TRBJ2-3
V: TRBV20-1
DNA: TGCAGTGCTACTTCTGGAATTGGGGCAGATACGCAGTATTTT
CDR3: CSATSGIGADTQYF

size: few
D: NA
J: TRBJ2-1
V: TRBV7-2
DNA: TGTGCCAGCAGCTTGGGGGAATCAAGGCGCGATGAGCAGTTCTTC
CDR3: CASSLGESRRDEQFF

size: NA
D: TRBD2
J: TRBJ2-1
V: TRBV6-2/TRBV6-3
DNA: TGTGCCAGCAGTTATAGCGGGAGCCTCGGGTTCTTC
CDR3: CASSYSGSLGFF

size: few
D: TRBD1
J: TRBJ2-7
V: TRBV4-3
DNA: TGCGCCAGCAGCCAAGCGGGACAGGGAATGATCTACGAGCAGTACTTC
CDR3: CASSQAGQGMIYEQYF